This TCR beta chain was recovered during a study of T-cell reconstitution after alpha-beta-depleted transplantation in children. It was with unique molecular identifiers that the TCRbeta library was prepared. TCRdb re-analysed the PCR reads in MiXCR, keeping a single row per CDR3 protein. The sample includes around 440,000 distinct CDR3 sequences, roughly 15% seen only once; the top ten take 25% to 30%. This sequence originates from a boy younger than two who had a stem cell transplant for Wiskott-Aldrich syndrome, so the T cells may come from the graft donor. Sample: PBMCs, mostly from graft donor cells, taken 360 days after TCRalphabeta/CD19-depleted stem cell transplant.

In DNA, the CDR3 is TGTGCCAGCAAACCACAGGGTCGAGATACGCAGTATTTT. This gives the protein CASKPQGRDTQYF. V gene TRBV12-3 or TRBV12-4 combines with J gene TRBJ2-3, with D tentatively TRBD1 (6 bases). There are 13 residues in the CDR3. V lost 7 bases to trimming and J lost 5 bases, with 13 bases between them.